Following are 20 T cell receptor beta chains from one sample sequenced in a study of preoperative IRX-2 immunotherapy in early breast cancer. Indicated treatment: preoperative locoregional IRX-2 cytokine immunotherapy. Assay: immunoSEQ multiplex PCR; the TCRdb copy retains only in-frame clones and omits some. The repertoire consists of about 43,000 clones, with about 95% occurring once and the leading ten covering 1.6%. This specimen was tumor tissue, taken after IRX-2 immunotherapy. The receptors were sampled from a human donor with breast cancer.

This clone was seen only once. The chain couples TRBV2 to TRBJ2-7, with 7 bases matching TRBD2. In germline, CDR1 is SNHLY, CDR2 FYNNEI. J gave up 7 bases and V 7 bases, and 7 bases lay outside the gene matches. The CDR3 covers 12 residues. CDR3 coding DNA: TGTGCCAGCAATGGAGGGCGGGGGGAGCAGTACTTC. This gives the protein CASNGGRGEQYF.

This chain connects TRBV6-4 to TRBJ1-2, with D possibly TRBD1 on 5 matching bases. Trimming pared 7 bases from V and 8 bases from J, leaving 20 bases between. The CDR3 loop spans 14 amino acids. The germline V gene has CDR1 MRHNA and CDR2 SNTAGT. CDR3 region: CASNGTPKTGGYTF. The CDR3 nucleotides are TGTGCCAGCAATGGGACTCCCAAAACGGGGGGCTACACCTTC.

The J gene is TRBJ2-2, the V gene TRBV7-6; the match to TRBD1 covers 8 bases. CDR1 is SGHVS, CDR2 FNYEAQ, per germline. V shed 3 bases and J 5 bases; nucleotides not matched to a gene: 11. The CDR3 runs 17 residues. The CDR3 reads CASSFIGGTGPTGELFF. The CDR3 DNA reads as TGTGCCAGCAGCTTTATTGGGGGGACAGGTCCGACCGGGGAGCTGTTTTTT.

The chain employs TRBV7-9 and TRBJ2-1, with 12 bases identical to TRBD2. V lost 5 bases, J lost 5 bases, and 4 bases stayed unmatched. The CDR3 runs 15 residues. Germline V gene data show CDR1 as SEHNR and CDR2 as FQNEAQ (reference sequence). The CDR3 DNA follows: TGTGCCAGCAGCCCCGGACTAGCGGGAAACAATGAGCAGTTCTTC. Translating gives CASSPGLAGNNEQFF. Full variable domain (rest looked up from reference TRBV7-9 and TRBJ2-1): DTGVSQNPRHKITKRGQNVTFRCDPISEHNRLYWYRQTLGQGPEFLTYFQNEAQLEKSRLLSDRFSAERPKGSFSTLEIQRTEQGDSAMYLCASSPGLAGNNEQFFGPGTRLTVL.

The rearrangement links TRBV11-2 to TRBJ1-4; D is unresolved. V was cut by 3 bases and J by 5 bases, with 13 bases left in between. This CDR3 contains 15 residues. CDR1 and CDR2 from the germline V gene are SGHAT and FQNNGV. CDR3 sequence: CASSFGIELNEKLFF. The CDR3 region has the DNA TGTGCCAGCAGCTTCGGGATCGAGTTGAATGAAAAACTGTTTTTT.

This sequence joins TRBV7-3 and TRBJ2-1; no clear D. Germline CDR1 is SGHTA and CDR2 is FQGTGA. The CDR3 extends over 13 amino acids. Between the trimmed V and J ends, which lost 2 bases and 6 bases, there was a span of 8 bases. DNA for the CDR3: TGTGCCAGCAGCTTAGGGTTTTCCAATGAGCAGTTCTTC. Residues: CASSLGFSNEQFF.

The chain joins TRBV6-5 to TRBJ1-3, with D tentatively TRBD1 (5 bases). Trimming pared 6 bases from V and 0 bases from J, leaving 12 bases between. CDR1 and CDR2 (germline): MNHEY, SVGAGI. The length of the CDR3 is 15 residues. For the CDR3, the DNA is TGTGCCAGCAGCAGGGACGCTCTCTCTGGAAACACCATATATTTT. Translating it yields CASSRDALSGNTIYF.

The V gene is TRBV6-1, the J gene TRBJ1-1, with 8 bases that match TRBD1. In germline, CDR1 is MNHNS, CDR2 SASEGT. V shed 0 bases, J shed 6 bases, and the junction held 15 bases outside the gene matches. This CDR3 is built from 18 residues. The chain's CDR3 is CASSEAPITWTGRAEAFF. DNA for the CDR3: TGTGCCAGCAGTGAAGCACCTATCACCTGGACAGGGAGGGCTGAAGCTTTCTTT.

Here the CDR3 DNA reads TGTGCCAGCAGCTCTAGCGGGGCCTCCTACAATGAGCAGTTCTTC. As protein: CASSSSGASYNEQFF. The V and J genes are TRBV9 and TRBJ2-1; 9 positions agree with TRBD2. This CDR3 has 15 amino acids. CDR1 is SGDLS and CDR2 is YYNGEE in the germline V gene. V trimming: 4 bases; J trimming: 0 bases; junction bases outside the gene matches: 2.

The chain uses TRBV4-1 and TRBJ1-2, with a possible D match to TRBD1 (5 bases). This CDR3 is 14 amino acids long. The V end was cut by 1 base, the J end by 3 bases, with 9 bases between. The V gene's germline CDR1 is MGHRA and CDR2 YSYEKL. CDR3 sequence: CASSQGSRDYGYTF. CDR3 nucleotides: TGCGCCAGCAGCCAAGGGTCCAGGGACTATGGCTACACCTTC.

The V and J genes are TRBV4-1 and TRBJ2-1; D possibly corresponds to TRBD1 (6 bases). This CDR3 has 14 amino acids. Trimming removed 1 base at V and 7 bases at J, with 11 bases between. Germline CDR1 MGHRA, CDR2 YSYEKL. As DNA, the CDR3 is TGCGCCAGCAGCCAAGTAGGACAGACAAATGAGCAGTTCTTC. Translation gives CASSQVGQTNEQFF.

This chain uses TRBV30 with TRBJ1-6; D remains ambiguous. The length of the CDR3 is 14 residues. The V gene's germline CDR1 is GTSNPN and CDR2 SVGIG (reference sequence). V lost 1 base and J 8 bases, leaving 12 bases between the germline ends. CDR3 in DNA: TGTGCCTGGAGTGCGACACGAGGTTATTCACCCCTCCACTTT. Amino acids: CAWSATRGYSPLHF.

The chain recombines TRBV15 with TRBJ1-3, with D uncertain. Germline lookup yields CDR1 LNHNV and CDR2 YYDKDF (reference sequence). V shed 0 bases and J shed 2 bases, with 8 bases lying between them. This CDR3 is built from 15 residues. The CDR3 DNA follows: TGTGCCACCAGCAGAGAAGAGGGAACTGGAAACACCATATATTTT. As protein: CATSREEGTGNTIYF.

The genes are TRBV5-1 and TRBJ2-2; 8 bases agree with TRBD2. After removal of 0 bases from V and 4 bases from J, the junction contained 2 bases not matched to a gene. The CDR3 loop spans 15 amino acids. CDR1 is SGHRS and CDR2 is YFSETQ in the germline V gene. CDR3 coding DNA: TGCGCCAGCAGCTTGGCCAGCGGGGGCACCGGGGAGCTGTTTTTT. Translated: CASSLASGGTGELFF. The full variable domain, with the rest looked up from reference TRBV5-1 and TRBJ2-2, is KAGVTQTPRYLIKTRGQQVTLSCSPISGHRSVSWYQQTPGQGLQFLFEYFSETQRNKGNFPGRFSGRQFSNSRSEMNVSTLELGDSALYLCASSLASGGTGELFFGEGSRLTVL.

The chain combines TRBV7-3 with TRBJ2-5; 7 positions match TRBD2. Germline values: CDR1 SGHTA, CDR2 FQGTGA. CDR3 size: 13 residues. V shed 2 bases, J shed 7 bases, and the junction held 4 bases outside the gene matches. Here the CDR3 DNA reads TGTGCCAGCAGCTTAGGGGGGGGGTCGACCCAGTACTTC. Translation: CASSLGGGSTQYF.

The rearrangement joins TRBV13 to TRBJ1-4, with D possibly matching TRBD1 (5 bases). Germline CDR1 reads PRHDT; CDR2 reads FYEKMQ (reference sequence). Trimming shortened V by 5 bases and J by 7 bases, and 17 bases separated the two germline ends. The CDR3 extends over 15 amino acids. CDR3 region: CASSRRPGRGEKLFF. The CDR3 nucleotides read TGTGCCAGCAGCCGTCGTCCGGGGCGGGGTGAAAAACTGTTTTTT.

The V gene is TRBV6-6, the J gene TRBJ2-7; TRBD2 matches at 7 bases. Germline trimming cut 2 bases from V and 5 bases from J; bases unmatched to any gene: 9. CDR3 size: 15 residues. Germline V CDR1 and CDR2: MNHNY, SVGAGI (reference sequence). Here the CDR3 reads CASSYPTMGGDEQYF. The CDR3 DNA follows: TGTGCCAGCAGTTACCCCACTATGGGAGGGGACGAGCAGTACTTC.

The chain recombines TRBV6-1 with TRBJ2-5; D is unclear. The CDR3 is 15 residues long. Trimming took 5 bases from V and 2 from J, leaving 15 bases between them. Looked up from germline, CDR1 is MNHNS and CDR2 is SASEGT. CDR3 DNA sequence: TGTGCCAGCAGTTCGGTGGGGTTTTATCAAGAGACCCAGTACTTC. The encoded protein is CASSSVGFYQETQYF.

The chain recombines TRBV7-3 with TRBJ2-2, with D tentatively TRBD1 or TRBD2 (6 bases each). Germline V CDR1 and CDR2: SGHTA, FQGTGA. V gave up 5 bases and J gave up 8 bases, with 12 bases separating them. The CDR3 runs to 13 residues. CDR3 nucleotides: TGTGCCAGCAGCGGAGGGGGACGTGGGGAGCTGTTTTTT. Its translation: CASSGGGRGELFF. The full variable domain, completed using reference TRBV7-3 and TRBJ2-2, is GAGVSQTPSNKVTEKGKYVELRCDPISGHTALYWYRQSLGQGPEFLIYFQGTGAADDSGLPNDRFFAVRPEGSVSTLKIQRTERGDSAVYLCASSGGGRGELFFGEGSRLTVL.

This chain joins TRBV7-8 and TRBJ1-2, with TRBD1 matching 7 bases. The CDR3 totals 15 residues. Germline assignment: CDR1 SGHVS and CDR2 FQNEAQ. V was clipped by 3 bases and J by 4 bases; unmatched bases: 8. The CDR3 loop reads CASSLSGTAAYGYTF. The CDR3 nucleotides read TGTGCCAGCAGCTTGTCAGGGACAGCAGCCTATGGCTACACCTTC.